The clone carrying this TCR beta chain was seen only a few times. This entry is derived from a study of T cells after yellow fever vaccination. TCRdb fed the 5' RACE reads into MiXCR, producing one record per CDR3 protein. The profile shows 100,000 to 150,000 distinct CDR3 sequences, around 7.7% of them singletons. The source is a man aged 18-30 years who received the YFV17D yellow fever vaccine. This specimen was CD4+ T cells sorted from PBMCs, taken roughly 10 days after the first yellow fever vaccination.

The CDR3 loop reads CASSLVGGGAGADTQYF. The CDR3 DNA reads as TGTGCCAGCAGCTTAGTGGGCGGGGGGGCAGGTGCAGATACGCAGTATTTT. This chain uses TRBV7-2 with TRBJ2-3; 9 nucleotides align to TRBD2. The V gene's germline CDR1 is SGHTA and CDR2 FQGNSA. The CDR3 is 17 residues long. Germline trimming cut 1 base from V and 4 bases from J; bases unmatched to any gene: 9. Using reference TRBV7-2 and TRBJ2-3 for the parts outside the CDR3, the full variable domain is GAGVSQSPSNKVTEKGKDVELRCDPISGHTALYWYRQSLGQGLEFLIYFQGNSAPDKSGLPSDRFSAERTGGSVSTLTIQRTQQEDSAVYLCASSLVGGGAGADTQYFGPGTRLTVL.